The clone carrying this T cell receptor (beta chain) has more than one count but fewer than ten. Its target is unknown. The CDR3 has 13 residues. Germline CDR1 is SNHLY and CDR2 is FYNNEI. V was shortened by 4 bases and J by 0 bases, with 7 bases between the two germline ends. Clones were read by immunoSEQ multiplex PCR, and TCRdb kept only the in-frame ones, dropping some. The sample gives some 70,000 clones, just under 95% of which show up once; 9.5% to 12% is in the top ten. This record belongs to a study of Tregs in tolerant kidney transplant recipients. Study outcomes and limitations: Some patients' samples used different primers over time, so nucleotide sequences weren't comparable. Donor-specific Treg expansion exceeded global Treg expansion in tolerant patients, suggesting antigen drive.

CD4+CD25+CD127- Tregs, CD4+CD25- non-Tregs, CD4 and CD8 cells were sorted. The source is a human donor who received a combined kidney and bone marrow transplant. This chain uses TRBV2 with TRBJ2-7, with D perhaps TRBD2 (5 bases). This material consisted of CD8+ T cells from blood, taken before the transplant. CDR3 region: CASSGTSSYEQYF. The CDR3 DNA sequence: TGTGCCAGCAGTGGAACTAGCTCCTACGAGCAGTACTTC.